This TCR beta chain was sequenced in a study of blood T cell repertoires in COVID-19. On the study more broadly: T cells, B-cell-depleted T cells, or PBMCs supplied cDNA or gDNA.

Germline lookup yields CDR1 LNHDA and CDR2 SQIVND (reference sequence). CDR3 length: 15 amino acids. Trimming cost V 8 bases and J 0 bases, with 14 bases left between them. The table came from immunoSEQ multiplex PCR; TCRdb's copy has only in-frame clones and leaves some out. The sample has approximately 110,000 clones; 70% to 90% are singletons. This receptor was obtained from a woman in her 50s with acute or convalescent COVID-19. The chain couples TRBV19 to TRBJ1-3; tentatively, D is TRBD1 (6 bases). The specimen was peripheral blood. The CDR3 region is CASARGQSSGNTIYF. DNA of the CDR3: TGTGCCAGTGCCCGTGGACAGAGCTCTGGAAACACCATATATTTT. Combining the CDR3 with reference TRBV19 and TRBJ1-3 gives the whole variable domain DGGITQSPKYLFRKEGQNVTLSCEQNLNHDAMYWYRQDPGQGLRLIYYSQIVNDFQKGDIAEGYSVSREKKESFPLTVTSAQKNPTAFYLCASARGQSSGNTIYFGEGSWLTVV.